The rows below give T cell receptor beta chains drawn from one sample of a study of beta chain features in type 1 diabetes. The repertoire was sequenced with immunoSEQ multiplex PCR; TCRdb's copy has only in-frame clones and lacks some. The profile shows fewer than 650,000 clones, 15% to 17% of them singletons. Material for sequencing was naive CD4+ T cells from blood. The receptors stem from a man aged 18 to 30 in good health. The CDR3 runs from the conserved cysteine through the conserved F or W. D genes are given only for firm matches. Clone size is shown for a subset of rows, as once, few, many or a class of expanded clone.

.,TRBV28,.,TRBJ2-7,TGTGCCAGCAGCTTCCGGGGAGCCTACGAGCAGTACTTC,CASSFRGAYEQYF
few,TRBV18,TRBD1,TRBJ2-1,TGTGCCAGCTCACCCCAACAGGGGAACAATGAGCAGTTCTTC,CASSPQQGNNEQFF
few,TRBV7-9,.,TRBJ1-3,TGTGCCAGCAATGACAGGGGAAACACCATATATTTT,CASNDRGNTIYF
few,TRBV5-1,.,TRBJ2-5,TGCGCCAGCAGCTTACAAAGGGGAGAGACCCAGTACTTC,CASSLQRGETQYF
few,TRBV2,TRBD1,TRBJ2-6,TGTGCCAGCAGAACCGGGACAGACAGGCCCACTTACGTCCTGACTTTC,CASRTGTDRPTYVLTF
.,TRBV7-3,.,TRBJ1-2,TGTGCCAGCAGCTTAAGCGGCAGAGACATCTATGGCTACACCTTC,CASSLSGRDIYGYTF
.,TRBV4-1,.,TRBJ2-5,TGCGCCAGCAGCCAAGTCGCGGTTTTACAAGAGACCCAGTACTTC,CASSQVAVLQETQYF
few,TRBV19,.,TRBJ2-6,TGTGCCAGTAGTTCCCCTGGGGCCAACGTCCTGACTTTC,CASSSPGANVLTF
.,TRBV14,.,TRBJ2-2,TGTGCCAGCAGCCATGTCCCAGGGAAAGGTATCGGGGAGCTGTTTTTT,CASSHVPGKGIGELFF
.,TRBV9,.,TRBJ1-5,TGTGCCAGCAGCGTAGAAGTGGGAAGCGATCAGCCCCAGCATTTT,CASSVEVGSDQPQHF
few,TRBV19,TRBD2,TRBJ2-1,TGTGCCAGCAGGGGTGGGACTAGCTCCTTCTTCTCCTACAATGAGCAGTTCTTC,CASRGGTSSFFSYNEQFF
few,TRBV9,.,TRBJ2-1,TGTGCCAGCAGTATCGGGGTGGACAATGAGCAGTTCTTC,CASSIGVDNEQFF
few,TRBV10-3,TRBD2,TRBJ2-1,TGTGCCATCAGGGGCAGGGAGGGGTCCTACAATGAGCAGTTCTTC,CAIRGREGSYNEQFF
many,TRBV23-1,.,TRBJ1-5,TGCGCCAGCAGTTTCCTCAAAAGGAATCAGCCCCAGCATTTT,CASSFLKRNQPQHF
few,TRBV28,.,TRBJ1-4,TGTGCCAGCAGTTTCCCAGGAGTAGCTAATGAAAAACTGTTTTTT,CASSFPGVANEKLFF
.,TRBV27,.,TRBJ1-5,TGTGCCAGCAGTCCACAGATGGATCAGCCCCAGCATTTT,CASSPQMDQPQHF
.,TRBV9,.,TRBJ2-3,TGTGCCAGCAGCGTAGACCCGGTAGGCACAGATACGCAGTATTTT,CASSVDPVGTDTQYF
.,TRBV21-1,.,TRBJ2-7,TGTGCCATACGACAGTACTACGAGCAGTACTTC,CAIRQYYEQYF
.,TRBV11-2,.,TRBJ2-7,TGTGCCAGCAGCCGGGGCTTCCCCTACGAGCAGTACTTC,CASSRGFPYEQYF
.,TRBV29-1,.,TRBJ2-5,TGCAGCGTCTCGGGTGGGGGATTACAAGAGACCCAGTACTTC,CSVSGGGLQETQYF
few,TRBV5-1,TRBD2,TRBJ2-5,TGCGCCAGCATTAACCTAGCGGGAGGAAGAGAGACCCAGTACTTC,CASINLAGGRETQYF
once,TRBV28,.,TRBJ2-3,TGTGCCAGCAGCAACGGGGCTGTTGGAGATACGCAGTATTTT,CASSNGAVGDTQYF
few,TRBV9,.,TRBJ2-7,TGTGCCAGCAGCGTTTTCCCCAGGGCGAACGAGCAGTACTTC,CASSVFPRANEQYF
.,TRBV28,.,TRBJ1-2,TGTGCCAGCAGTAGTGGGAACTATGGCTACACCTTC,CASSSGNYGYTF
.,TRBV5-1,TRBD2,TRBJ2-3,TGCGCCAGCAGCTTGGATATCCGGGGGGGCACAGATACGCAGTATTTT,CASSLDIRGGTDTQYF
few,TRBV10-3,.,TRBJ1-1,TGTGCCATCACCACAGGGACCTCTGAAGCTTTCTTT,CAITTGTSEAFF
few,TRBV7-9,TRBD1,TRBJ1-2,TGTGCCAGCAGCTTTCCGGGACAGCACGCTTATGGCTACACCTTC,CASSFPGQHAYGYTF
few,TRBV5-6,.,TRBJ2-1,TGTGCCAGCAGCTTGTACAGGGTTGTTGAGCAGTTCTTC,CASSLYRVVEQFF
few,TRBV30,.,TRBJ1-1,TGTGCCTGGAGTCTCTACACTGAAGCTTTCTTT,CAWSLYTEAFF
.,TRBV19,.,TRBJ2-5,TGTGCCAGTAGTATGGTTCGGTCCGGGTCAGGCCAAGAGACCCAGTACTTC,CASSMVRSGSGQETQYF
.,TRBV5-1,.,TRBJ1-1,TGCGCCAGCAGCTTGGACGCGAGGGTTAACACTGAAGCTTTCTTT,CASSLDARVNTEAFF
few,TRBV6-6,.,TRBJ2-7,TGTGCCAGCAGTCAACCCTGGGGTATGAGCTCCTACGAGCAGTACTTC,CASSQPWGMSSYEQYF
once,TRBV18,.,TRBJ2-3,TGTGCCAGCTCACTTGGGGCTAGCACAGATACGCAGTATTTT,CASSLGASTDTQYF
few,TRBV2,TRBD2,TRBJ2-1,TGTGCCAGCAGTGTTTCAGGGACTAGTAAGGGTAATGAGCAGTTCTTC,CASSVSGTSKGNEQFF
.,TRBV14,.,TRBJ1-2,TGTGCCAGCAGCCAAGATCGGTGGGGGTATGGCTACACCTTC,CASSQDRWGYGYTF
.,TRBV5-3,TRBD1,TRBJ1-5,TGTGCCAGAAGCAAGACAGGGGATTTGGATCAGCCCCAGCATTTT,CARSKTGDLDQPQHF
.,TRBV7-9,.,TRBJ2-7,TGTGCCAGCAGCCCGAGGTCCTACGAGCAGTACTTC,CASSPRSYEQYF
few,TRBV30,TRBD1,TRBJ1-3,TGTGCCTGGGGGACAGTCGGAAACACCATATATTTT,CAWGTVGNTIYF
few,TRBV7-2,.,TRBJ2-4,TGTGCCAGCAGCTTACAGGGTATGGCCAAAAACATTCAGTACTTC,CASSLQGMAKNIQYF
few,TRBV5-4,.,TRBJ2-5,TGTGCCAGCAGCCCCCCAGGGGTTGGGGAGACCCAGTACTTC,CASSPPGVGETQYF
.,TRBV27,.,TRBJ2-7,TGTGCCAGCAGTTCTAACGCAGGGGTCTACGAGCAGTACTTC,CASSSNAGVYEQYF
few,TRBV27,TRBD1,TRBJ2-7,TGTGCCAGCAGTTCCTCCGGGACAGTAAACTACGAGCAGTACTTC,CASSSSGTVNYEQYF
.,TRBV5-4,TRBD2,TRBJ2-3,TGTGCCAGCAGCTTCCGGACTAGCGGGGGCCTTAGCACAGATACGCAGTATTTT,CASSFRTSGGLSTDTQYF
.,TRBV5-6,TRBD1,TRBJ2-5,TGTGCCAGCAGACACACAGGGGGCCAAGAGACCCAGTACTTC,CASRHTGGQETQYF
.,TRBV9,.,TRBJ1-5,TGTGCCAGCAGCGTAGATGCGGGGGGCCGCAATCAGCCCCAGCATTTT,CASSVDAGGRNQPQHF
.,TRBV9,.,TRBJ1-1,TGTGCCAGCAGCGTCGCGGGTTCCACTGAAGCTTTCTTT,CASSVAGSTEAFF
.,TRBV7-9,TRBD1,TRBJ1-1,TGTGCCAGCAGCGCGGGACAGCAGGACACTGAAGCTTTCTTT,CASSAGQQDTEAFF
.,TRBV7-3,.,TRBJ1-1,TGTGCCAGCAGCTATGGACCTAACACTGAAGCTTTCTTT,CASSYGPNTEAFF